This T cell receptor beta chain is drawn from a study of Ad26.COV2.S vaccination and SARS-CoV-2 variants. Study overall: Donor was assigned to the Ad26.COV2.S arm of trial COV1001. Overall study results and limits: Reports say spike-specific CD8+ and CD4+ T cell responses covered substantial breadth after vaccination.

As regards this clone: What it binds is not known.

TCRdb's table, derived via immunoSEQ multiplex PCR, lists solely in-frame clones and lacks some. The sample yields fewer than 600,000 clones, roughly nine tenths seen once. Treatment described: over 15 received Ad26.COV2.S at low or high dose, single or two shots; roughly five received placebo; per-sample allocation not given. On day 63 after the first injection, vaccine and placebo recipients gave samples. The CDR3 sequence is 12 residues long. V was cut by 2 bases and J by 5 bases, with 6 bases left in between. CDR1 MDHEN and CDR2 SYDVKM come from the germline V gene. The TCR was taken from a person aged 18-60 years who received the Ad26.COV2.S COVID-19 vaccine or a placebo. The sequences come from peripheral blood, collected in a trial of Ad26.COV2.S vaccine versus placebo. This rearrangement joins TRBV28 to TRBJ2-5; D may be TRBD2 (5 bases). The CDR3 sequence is CASSLTGETQYF. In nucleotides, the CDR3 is TGTGCCAGCAGTTTAACGGGGGAGACCCAGTACTTC.